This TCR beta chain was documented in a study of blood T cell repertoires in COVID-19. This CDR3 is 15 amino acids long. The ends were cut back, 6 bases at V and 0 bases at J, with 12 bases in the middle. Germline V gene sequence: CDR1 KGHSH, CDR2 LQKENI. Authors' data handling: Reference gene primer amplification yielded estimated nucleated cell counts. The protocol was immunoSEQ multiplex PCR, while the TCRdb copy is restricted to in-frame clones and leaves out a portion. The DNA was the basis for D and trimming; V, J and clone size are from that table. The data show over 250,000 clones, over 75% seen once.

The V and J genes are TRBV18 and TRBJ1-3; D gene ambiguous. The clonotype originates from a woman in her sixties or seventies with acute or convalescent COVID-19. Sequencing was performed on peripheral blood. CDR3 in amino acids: CASSEERGSGNTIYF. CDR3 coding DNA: TGTGCCAGCTCGGAGGAGAGAGGCTCTGGAAACACCATATATTTT.